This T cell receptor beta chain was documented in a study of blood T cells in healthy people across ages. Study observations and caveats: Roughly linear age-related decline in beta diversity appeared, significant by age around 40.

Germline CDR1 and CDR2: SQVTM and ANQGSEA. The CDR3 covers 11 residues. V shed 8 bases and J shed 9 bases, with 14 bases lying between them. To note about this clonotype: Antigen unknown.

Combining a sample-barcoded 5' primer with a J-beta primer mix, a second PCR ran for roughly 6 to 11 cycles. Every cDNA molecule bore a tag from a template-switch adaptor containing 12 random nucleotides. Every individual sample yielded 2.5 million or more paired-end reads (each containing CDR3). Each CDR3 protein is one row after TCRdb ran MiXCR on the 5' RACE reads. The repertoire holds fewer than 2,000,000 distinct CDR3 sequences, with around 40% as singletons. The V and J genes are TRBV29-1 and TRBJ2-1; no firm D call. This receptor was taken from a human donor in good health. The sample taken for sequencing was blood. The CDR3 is CSMQDLGEQFF. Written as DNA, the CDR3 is TGCAGCATGCAGGATCTGGGTGAGCAGTTCTTC.